The sequence of this TCR beta chain was determined in a study of CD8+CD57+ T cells in acquired aplastic anemia. General observations from the study: It was found that roughly 29 CD8+ CDR3 sequences were shared between patients and controls.

Only patients with CD8+CD57+ cell expansion on flow cytometry were chosen for sequencing. This CDR3 region has 18 residues. The V gene's germline CDR1 is SGHVS and CDR2 FQNEAQ. Deletions cut 1 base from V and 0 bases from J, with 13 bases between. On this clonotype: The antigen is unknown.

CDR3 and TCR beta VDJ profiling relied on genomic DNA as the template. TCRdb used MiXCR to reprocess the reads, holding one entry per CDR3 protein. The table has about 41,000 distinct CDR3 sequences, roughly 63% seen once. This chain joins TRBV7-8 and TRBJ2-6; D is unclear. The origin of this receptor is a human donor with aplastic anemia. The sample consisted of sorted CD4+, CD8+, or CD8+CD57+ T cells (not recorded which) from PBMCs. The CDR3 loop reads CASSLGNRRSSGANVLTF. In DNA form, the CDR3 reads TGTGCCAGCAGCTTAGGGAATAGGAGAAGCTCTGGGGCCAACGTCCTGACTTTC.